This TCR beta chain was retrieved from a study of blood T cell repertoires in COVID-19. The CDR3 has 13 residues. Germline assignment: CDR1 MNHEY and CDR2 SVGAGI. The germline V and J ends were trimmed by 6 bases and 0 bases, with 6 bases remaining between them. Method: immunoSEQ multiplex PCR; TCRdb's copy keeps in-frame clones and lacks some. The table has some 150,000 clones, around 80% seen once. Sequenced input: peripheral blood. The source is a man aged 55 to 69 with acute or convalescent COVID-19. The V and J genes are TRBV6-5 and TRBJ1-3; D not resolved. CDR3 protein: CASSTVSGNTIYF. The CDR3 region has the DNA TGTGCCAGCAGCACGGTCTCTGGAAACACCATATATTTT.